These 7 T cell receptor beta chains were all obtained from the same sample, sequenced in a study of PD-1 blockade in classical Hodgkin lymphoma. Profiled with immunoSEQ multiplex PCR; TCRdb holds only in-frame clones, not every one. The repertoire consists of tens of thousands of clones, with around 90% occurring once and the leading ten covering roughly 8.7%. The time point is: cycle 4 day 1 (C4D1), after about 6 weeks of nivolumab. Each and every patient relapsed after autologous stem cell transplantation, and patients got differing brentuximab vedotin exposure. Sequencing was performed on peripheral blood mononuclear cells (PBMCs), taken before the fourth cycle of nivolumab. The receptors were sampled from a human donor with classical Hodgkin lymphoma.

Comments on this clone: Other nucleotide sequences from this sample produce the same CDR3. The rearrangement links TRBV27 to TRBJ1-1, with D possibly being TRBD1 (6 bases). V was shortened by 8 bases and J by 8 bases, with 15 bases between the two germline ends. CDR1 is MNHEY and CDR2 is SMNVEV in the germline V gene (reference sequence). The CDR3 has 12 residues. CDR3 nucleotide sequence: TGTGCCAGCTCCTTGGGGGGCAGAGAAGCTTTCTTT. Residues: CASSLGGREAFF.

The J gene is TRBJ1-4, the V gene TRBV2; the D is unclear. V lost 6 bases and J lost 7, with 9 bases in between. CDR1 and CDR2 from the germline V gene are SNHLY and FYNNEI. CDR3 size: 12 residues. The CDR3 spells CASSPNSEKLFF. The CDR3 DNA is TGTGCCAGCAGCCCGAACAGTGAAAAACTGTTTTTT.

This clone was observed a single time. The genes are TRBV5-6 and TRBJ2-5; the D is unclear. This CDR3 is 13 amino acids long. Germline loops: CDR1 SGHDT, CDR2 YYEEEE. Deletions cut 5 bases from V and 1 base from J, with 9 bases between. DNA for the CDR3: TGTGCCAGCAGGCACTTGACCCAAGAGACCCAGTACTTC. Its protein is CASRHLTQETQYF.

This clone was counted a single time. The chain couples TRBV11-2 to TRBJ1-2; D is unclear. This CDR3 comprises 13 residues. V lost 4 bases and J lost 8, with 14 bases in between. CDR1 and CDR2 from the germline V gene are SGHAT and FQNNGV. The CDR3 coding sequence is TGTGCCAGCAGCTACCGCGGACGGGGAGGCTACACCTTC. Translating it yields CASSYRGRGGYTF.

The chain recombines TRBV7-9 with TRBJ1-1; no clear D. CDR1 and CDR2 from the germline V gene are SEHNR and FQNEAQ (reference sequence). The CDR3 loop spans 14 amino acids. V was trimmed by 1 base and J by 1 base, leaving 7 bases between them. The CDR3 reads CASSLDWGNTEAFF. CDR3 nucleotide sequence: TGTGCCAGCAGCTTAGACTGGGGGAACACTGAAGCTTTCTTT.

The chain has TRBV6-5 and TRBJ1-4; D is ambiguous. Between the trimmed V and J ends, which lost 2 bases and 0 bases, there was a span of 4 bases. In germline, CDR1 is MNHEY, CDR2 SVGAGI. This CDR3 is 14 amino acids long. The CDR3 spells CASSYAATNEKLFF. CDR3 DNA: TGTGCCAGCAGTTACGCTGCAACTAATGAAAAACTGTTTTTT.

CDR3: CSVEDTGTFLGLDTQYF. The CDR3 nucleotides are TGCAGCGTTGAAGATACCGGGACCTTTTTAGGTTTAGATACGCAGTATTTT. J is TRBJ2-3 and V is TRBV29-1; D tentatively reads TRBD1 or TRBD2 (5 bases each). The CDR3 consists of 17 residues. Between the trimmed V and J ends, which lost 0 bases and 5 bases, there was a span of 21 bases. Per the germline V gene, CDR1 is SQVTM and CDR2 is ANQGSEA.